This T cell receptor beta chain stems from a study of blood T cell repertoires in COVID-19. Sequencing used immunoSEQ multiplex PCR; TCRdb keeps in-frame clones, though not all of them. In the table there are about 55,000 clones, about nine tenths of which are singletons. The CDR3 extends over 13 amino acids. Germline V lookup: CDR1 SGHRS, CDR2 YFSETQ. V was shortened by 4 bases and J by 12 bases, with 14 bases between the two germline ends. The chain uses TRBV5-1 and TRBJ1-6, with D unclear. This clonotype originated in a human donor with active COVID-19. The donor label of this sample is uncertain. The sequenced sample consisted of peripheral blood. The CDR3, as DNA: TGCGCCAGCAGCCTCGACTCAGTACAACCCCTCCACTTT. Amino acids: CASSLDSVQPLHF.